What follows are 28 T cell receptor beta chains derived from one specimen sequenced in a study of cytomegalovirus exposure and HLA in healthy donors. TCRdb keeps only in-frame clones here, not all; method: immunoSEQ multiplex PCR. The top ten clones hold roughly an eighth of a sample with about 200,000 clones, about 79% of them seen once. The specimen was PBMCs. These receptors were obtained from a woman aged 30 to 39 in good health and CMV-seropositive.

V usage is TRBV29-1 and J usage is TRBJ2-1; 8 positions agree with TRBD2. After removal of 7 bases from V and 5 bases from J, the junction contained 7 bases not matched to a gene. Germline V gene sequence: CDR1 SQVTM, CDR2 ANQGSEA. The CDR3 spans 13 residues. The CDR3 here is CSAGLAEDNEQFF. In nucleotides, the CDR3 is TGCAGCGCCGGACTAGCCGAGGACAATGAGCAGTTCTTC.

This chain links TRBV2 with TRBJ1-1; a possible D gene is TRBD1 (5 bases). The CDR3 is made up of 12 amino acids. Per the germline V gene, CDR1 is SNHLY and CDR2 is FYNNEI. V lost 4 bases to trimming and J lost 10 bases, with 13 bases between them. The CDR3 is CASSVGGLGAFF. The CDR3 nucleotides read TGTGCCAGCAGTGTCGGGGGTTTAGGAGCTTTCTTT.

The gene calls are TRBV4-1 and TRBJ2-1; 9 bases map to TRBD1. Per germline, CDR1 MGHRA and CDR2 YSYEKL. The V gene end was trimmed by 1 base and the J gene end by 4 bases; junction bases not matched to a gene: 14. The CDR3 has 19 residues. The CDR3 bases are TGCGCCAGCAGCCAAGTCCCCTGGGGTAGACAGGGGGTTTACAATGAGCAGTTCTTC. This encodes CASSQVPWGRQGVYNEQFF.

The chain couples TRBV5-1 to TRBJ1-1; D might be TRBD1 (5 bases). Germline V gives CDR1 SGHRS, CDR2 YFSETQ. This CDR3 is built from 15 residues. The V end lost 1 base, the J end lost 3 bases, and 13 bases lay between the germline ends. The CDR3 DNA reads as TGCGCCAGCAGCTTGAGCACAGGACGGTACACTGAAGCTTTCTTT. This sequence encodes CASSLSTGRYTEAFF.

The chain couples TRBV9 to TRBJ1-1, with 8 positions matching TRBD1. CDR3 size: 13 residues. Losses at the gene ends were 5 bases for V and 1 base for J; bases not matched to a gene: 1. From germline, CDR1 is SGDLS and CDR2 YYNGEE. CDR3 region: CASRTGANTEAFF. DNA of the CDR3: TGTGCCAGCAGGACAGGGGCGAACACTGAAGCTTTCTTT.

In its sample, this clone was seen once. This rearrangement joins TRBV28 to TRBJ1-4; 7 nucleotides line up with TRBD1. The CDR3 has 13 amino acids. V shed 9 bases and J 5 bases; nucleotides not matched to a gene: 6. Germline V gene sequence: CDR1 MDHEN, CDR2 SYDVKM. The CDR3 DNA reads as TGTGCCAGTGTGACAGGGATCAATGAAAAACTGTTTTTT. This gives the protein CASVTGINEKLFF.

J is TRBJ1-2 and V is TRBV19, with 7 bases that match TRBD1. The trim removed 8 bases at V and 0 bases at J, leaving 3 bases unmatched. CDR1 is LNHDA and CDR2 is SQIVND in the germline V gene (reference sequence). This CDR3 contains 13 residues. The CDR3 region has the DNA TGTGCCAGTGCCCAGGGGGCTAACTATGGCTACACCTTC. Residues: CASAQGANYGYTF.

CDR3 sequence (DNA): TGTGCCATCAGAGGGACAGGGGATGGCTACACCTTC. Translation: CAIRGTGDGYTF. This chain links TRBV10-3 with TRBJ1-2, with TRBD1 matching 10 bases. The CDR3 sequence is 12 residues long. V shed 6 bases and J 6 bases; nucleotides not matched to a gene: 1. Looked up from germline, CDR1 is ENHRY and CDR2 is SYGVKD.

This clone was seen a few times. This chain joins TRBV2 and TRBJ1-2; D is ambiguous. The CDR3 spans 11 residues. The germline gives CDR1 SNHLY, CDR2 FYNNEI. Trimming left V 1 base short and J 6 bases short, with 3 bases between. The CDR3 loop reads CASSEGDGYTF. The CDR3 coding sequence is TGTGCCAGCAGTGAAGGCGATGGCTACACCTTC.

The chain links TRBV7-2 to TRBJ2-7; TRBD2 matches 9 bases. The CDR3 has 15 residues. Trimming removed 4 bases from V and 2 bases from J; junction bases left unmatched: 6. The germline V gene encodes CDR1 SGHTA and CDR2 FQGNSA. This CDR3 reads CASSSSGITPYEQYF. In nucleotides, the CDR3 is TGTGCCAGCAGCTCTAGCGGGATCACCCCCTACGAGCAGTACTTC.

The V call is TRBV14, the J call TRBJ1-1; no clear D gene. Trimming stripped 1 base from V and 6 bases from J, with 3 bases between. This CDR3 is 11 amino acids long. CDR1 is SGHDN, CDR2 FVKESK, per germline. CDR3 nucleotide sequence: TGTGCCAGCAGCCAAGTCTCTGAAGCTTTCTTT. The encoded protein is CASSQVSEAFF.

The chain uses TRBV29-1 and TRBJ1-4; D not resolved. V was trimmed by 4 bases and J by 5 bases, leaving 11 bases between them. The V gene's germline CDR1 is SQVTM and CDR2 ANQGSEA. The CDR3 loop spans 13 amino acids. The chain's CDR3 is CSVGRSSNEKLFF. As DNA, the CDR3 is TGCAGCGTTGGACGGAGCTCAAATGAAAAACTGTTTTTT.

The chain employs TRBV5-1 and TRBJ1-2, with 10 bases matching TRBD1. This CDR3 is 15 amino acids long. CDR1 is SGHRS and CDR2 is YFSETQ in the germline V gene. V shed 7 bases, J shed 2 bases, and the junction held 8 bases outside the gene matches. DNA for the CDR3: TGCGCCAGCCGCACTTTGGGACAGGGGAACTATGGCTACACCTTC. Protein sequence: CASRTLGQGNYGYTF.

The DNA for the CDR3 is TGCAGCGTTGATCACGTCACAGGGACCTTCGATGGCTACACCTTC. Translated: CSVDHVTGTFDGYTF. The V call is TRBV29-1, the J call TRBJ1-2, with D tentatively TRBD1 (6 bases). This CDR3 contains 15 residues. Between the trimmed V and J ends, which lost 3 bases and 6 bases, there was a span of 20 bases. The germline V gene encodes CDR1 SQVTM and CDR2 ANQGSEA.

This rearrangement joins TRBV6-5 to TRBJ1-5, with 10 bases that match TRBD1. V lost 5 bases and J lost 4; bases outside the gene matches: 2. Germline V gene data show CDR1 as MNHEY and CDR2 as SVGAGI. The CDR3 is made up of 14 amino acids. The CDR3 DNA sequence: TGTGCCAGCAGTGGACAGGGGGTTAATCAGCCCCAGCATTTT. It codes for CASSGQGVNQPQHF.

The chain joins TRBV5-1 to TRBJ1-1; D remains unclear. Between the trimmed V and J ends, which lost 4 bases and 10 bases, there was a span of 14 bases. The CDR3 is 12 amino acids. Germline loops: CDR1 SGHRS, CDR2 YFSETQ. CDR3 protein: CASSRDEVTAFF. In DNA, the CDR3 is TGCGCCAGCAGCCGGGATGAGGTGACAGCTTTCTTT.

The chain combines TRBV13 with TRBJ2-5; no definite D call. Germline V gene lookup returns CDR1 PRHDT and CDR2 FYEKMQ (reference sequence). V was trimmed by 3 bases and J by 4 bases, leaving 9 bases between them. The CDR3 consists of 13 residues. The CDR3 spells CASSFTDTETQYF. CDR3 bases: TGTGCCAGCAGCTTTACCGACACAGAGACCCAGTACTTC.

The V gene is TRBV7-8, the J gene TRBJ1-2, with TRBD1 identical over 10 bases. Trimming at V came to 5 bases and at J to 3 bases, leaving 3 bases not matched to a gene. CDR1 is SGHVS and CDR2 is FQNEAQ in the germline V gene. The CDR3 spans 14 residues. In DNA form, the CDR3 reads TGTGCCAGCAGCCCAGGGACAGGGGACTATGGCTACACCTTC. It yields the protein CASSPGTGDYGYTF.

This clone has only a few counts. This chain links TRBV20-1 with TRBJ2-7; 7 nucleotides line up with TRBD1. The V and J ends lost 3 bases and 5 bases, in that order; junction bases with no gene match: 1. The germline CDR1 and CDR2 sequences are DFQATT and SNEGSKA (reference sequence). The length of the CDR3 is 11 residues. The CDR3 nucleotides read TGCAGTGCTAGCCAGGGGGACGAGCAGTACTTC. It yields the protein CSASQGDEQYF.

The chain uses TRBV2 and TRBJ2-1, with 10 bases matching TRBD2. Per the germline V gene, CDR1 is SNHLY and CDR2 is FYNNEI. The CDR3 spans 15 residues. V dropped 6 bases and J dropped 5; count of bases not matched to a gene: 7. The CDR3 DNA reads TGTGCCAGCAGGCAAGAGCGGGAGGGCGACAATGAGCAGTTCTTC. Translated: CASRQEREGDNEQFF. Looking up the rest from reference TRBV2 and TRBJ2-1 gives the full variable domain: EPEVTQTPSHQVTQMGQEVILRCVPISNHLYFYWYRQILGQKVEFLVSFYNNEISEKSEIFDDQFSVERPDGSNFTLKIRSTKLEDSAMYFCASRQEREGDNEQFFGPGTRLTVL.

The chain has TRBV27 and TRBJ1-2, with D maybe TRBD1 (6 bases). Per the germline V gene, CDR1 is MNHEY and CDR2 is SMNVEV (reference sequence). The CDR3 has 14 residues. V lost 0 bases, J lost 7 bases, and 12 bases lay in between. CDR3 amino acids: CASSLSAGVGGYTF. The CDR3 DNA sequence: TGTGCCAGCAGTTTATCTGCAGGGGTAGGTGGCTACACCTTC.

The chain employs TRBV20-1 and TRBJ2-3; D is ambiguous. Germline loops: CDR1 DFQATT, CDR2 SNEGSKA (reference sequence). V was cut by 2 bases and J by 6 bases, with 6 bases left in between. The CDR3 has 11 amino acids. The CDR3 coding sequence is TGCAGTGCTAGATCCCGGGATACGCAGTATTTT. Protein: CSARSRDTQYF.

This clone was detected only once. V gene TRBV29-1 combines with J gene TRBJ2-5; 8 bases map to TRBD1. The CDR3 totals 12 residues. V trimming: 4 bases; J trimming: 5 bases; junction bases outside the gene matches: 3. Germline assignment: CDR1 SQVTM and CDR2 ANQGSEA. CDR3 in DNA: TGCAGCGTTGGGGACAGGTTGGAGACCCAGTACTTC. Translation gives CSVGDRLETQYF.

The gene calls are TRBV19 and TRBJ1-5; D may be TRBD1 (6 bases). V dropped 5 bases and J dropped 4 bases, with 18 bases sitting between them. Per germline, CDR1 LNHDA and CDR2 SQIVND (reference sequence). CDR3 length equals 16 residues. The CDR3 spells CASSAAPGHRNQPQHF. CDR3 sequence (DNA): TGTGCCAGTAGTGCAGCCCCGGGACACCGAAATCAGCCCCAGCATTTT.

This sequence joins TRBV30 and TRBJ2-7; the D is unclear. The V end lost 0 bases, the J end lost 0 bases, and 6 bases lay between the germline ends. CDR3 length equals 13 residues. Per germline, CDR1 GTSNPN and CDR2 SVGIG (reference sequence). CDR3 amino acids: CAWSVGFSYEQYF. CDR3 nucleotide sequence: TGTGCCTGGAGTGTTGGCTTCTCCTACGAGCAGTACTTC.

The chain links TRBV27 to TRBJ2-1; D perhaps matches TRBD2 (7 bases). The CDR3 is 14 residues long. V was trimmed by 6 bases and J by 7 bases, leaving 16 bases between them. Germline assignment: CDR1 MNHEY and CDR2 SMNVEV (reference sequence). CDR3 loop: CASRIARGGNEQFF. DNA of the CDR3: TGTGCCAGCAGAATCGCGAGGGGGGGAAATGAGCAGTTCTTC.

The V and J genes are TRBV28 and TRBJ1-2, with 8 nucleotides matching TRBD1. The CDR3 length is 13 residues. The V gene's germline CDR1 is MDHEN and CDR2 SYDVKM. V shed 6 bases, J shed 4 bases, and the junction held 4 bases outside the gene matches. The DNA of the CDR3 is TGTGCCAGCAGACAGACAGGGGTCTATGGCTACACCTTC. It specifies CASRQTGVYGYTF.

This CDR3 is CASSLAGTDTQYF. The CDR3 DNA is TGTGCCAGCAGCCTAGCGGGCACAGATACGCAGTATTTT. The V and J genes are TRBV14 and TRBJ2-3, with a possible D match to TRBD2 (6 bases). V was cut by 4 bases and J by 1 base, with 6 bases left in between. The CDR3 is 13 residues long. The V gene's germline CDR1 is SGHDN and CDR2 FVKESK.